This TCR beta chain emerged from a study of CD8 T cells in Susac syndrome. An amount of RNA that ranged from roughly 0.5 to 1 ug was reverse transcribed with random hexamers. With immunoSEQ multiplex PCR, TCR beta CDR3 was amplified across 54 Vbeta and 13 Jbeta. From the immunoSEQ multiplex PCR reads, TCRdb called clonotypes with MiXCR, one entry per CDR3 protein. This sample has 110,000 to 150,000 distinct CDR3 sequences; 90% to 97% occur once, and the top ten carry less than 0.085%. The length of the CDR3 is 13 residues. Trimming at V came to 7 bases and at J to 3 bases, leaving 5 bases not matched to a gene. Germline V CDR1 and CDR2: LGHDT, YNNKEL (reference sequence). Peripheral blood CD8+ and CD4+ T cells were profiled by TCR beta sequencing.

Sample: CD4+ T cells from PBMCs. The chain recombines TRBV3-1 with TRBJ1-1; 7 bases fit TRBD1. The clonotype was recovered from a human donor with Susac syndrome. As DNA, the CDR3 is TGTGCCAGCACCCAGGGGGTTTACACTGAAGCTTTCTTT. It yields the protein CASTQGVYTEAFF.